This T cell receptor (beta chain) was identified during a study of shared clonotypes between healthy human individuals. A split of CD4+ cells into CD45RA+ naive and CD45RA-negative memory subsets was performed. J was trimmed by 13 bases and V by 1 base; bases with no gene match: 15. This CDR3 spans 15 amino acids. Germline assignment: CDR1 MNHNS and CDR2 SASEGT. Method: immunoSEQ multiplex PCR; TCRdb's copy keeps in-frame clones and lacks some. The sample has approximately 2.3 million clones; approximately 95% are singletons. The sample holds one count of this clone. This receptor was taken from a man aged 18-30 years in good health. Some clones in this sample may be carry-over from other donors' samples. The sequenced material came from naive CD4+ T cells from PBMCs. Subset of the sample: CD45RA+ positively selected. The chain carries TRBV6-1 and TRBJ2-7; 8 positions match TRBD2. Written as DNA, the CDR3 is TGTGCCAGCAGTGAAGGGGCGGGAGGAGCCACTACGATATACTTC. Residues: CASSEGAGGATTIYF.